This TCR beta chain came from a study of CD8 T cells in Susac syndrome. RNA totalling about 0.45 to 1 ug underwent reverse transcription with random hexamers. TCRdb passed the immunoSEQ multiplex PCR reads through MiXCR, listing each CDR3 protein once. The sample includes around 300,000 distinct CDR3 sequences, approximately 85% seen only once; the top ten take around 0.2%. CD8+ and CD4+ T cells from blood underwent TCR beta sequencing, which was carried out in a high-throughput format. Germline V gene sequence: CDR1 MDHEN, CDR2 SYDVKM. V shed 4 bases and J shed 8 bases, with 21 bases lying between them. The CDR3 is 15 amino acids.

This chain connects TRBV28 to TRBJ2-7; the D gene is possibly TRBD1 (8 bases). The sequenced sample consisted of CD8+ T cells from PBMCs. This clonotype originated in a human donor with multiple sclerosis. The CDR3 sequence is CASSSLQGGIYKQYF. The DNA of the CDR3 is TGTGCCAGCAGTTCCCTACAGGGGGGGATTTACAAGCAGTACTTC.